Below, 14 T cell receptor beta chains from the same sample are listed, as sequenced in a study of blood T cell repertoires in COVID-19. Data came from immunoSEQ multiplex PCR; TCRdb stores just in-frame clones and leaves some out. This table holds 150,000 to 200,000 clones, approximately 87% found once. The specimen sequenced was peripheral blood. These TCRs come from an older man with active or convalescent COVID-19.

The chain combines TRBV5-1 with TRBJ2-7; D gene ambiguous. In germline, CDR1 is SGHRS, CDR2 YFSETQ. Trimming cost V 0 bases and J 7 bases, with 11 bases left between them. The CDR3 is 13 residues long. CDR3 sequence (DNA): TGCGCCAGCAGCTTGGCCTGGGTGGAGGAGCAGTACTTC. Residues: CASSLAWVEEQYF.

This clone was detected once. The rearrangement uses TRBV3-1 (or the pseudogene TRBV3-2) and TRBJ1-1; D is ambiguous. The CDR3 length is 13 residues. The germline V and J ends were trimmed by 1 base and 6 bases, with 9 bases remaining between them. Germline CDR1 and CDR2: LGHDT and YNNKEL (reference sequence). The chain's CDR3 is CASSQGTQAEAFF. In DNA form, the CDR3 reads TGTGCCAGCAGCCAAGGGACTCAGGCTGAAGCTTTCTTT.

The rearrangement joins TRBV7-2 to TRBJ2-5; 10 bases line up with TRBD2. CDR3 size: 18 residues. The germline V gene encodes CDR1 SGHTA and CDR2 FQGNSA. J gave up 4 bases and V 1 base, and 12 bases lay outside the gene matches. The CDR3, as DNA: TGTGCCAGCAGCTTAGGTCTATCGGCTAGCGGGAGCGGAGAGACCCAGTACTTC. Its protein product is CASSLGLSASGSGETQYF.

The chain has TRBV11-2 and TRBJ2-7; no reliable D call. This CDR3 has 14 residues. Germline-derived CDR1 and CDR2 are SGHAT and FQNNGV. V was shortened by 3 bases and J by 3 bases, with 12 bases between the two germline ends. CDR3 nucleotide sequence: TGTGCCAGCAGCTTGATCCGGCAGGTCTACGAGCAGTACTTC. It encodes CASSLIRQVYEQYF.

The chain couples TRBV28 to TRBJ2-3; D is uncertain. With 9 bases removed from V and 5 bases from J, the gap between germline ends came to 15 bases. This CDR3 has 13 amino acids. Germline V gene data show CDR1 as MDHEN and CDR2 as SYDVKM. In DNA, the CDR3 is TGTGCCAGTAGTAGACCTCCAGGAGATACGCAGTATTTT. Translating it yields CASSRPPGDTQYF.

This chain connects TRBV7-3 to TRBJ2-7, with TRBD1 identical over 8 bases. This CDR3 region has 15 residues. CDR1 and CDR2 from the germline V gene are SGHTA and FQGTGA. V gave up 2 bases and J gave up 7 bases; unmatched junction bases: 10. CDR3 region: CASSLRGGQAREQYF. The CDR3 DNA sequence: TGTGCCAGCAGCTTACGAGGGGGACAGGCGCGAGAGCAGTACTTC. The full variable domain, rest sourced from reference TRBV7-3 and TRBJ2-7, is GAGVSQTPSNKVTEKGKYVELRCDPISGHTALYWYRQSLGQGPEFLIYFQGTGAADDSGLPNDRFFAVRPEGSVSTLKIQRTERGDSAVYLCASSLRGGQAREQYFGPGTRLTVT.

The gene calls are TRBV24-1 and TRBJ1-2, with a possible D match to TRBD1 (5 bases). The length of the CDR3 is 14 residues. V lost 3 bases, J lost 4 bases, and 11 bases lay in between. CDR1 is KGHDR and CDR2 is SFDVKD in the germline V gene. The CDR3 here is CATSDTGRAYGYTF. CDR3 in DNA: TGTGCCACCAGTGATACAGGACGGGCCTATGGCTACACCTTC.

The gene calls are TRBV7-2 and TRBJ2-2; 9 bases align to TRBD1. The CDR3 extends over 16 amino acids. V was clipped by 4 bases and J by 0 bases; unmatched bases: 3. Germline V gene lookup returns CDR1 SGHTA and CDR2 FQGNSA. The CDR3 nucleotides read TGTGCCAGCAGCTCACAGGGGGCCCCGAACACCGGGGAGCTGTTTTTT. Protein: CASSSQGAPNTGELFF.

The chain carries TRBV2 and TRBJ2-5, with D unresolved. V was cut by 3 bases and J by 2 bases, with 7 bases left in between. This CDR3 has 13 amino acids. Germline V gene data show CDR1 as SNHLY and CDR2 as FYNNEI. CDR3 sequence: CASSDYRQETQYF. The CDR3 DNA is TGTGCCAGCAGTGATTACAGACAAGAGACCCAGTACTTC.

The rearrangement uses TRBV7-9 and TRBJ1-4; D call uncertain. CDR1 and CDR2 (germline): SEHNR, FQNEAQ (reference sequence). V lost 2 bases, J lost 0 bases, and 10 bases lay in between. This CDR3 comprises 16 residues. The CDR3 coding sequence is TGTGCCAGCAGCTTACTGGGCACCCCAACTAATGAAAAACTGTTTTTT. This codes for CASSLLGTPTNEKLFF.

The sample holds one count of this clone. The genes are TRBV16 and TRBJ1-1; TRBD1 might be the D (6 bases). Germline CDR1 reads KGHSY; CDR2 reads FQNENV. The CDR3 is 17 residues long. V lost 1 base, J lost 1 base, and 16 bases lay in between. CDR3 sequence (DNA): TGTGCCAGCAGCCAATATGGGTCAGGGGAGAAGAACACTGAAGCTTTCTTT. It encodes CASSQYGSGEKNTEAFF.

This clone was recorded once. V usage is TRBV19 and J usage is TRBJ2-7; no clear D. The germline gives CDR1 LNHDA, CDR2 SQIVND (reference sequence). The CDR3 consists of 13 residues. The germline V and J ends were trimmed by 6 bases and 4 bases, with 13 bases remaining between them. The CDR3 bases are TGTGCCAGTAGCGCGTTGTTCCCGTACGAGCAGTACTTC. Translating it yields CASSALFPYEQYF. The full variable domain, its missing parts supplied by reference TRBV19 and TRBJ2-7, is DGGITQSPKYLFRKEGQNVTLSCEQNLNHDAMYWYRQDPGQGLRLIYYSQIVNDFQKGDIAEGYSVSREKKESFPLTVTSAQKNPTAFYLCASSALFPYEQYFGPGTRLTVT.

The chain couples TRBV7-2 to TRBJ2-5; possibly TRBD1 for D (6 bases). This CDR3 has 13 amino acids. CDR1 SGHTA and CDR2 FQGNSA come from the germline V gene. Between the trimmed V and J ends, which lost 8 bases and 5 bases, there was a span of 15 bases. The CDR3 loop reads CASRPRTAETQYF. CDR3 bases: TGTGCCAGCCGACCAAGGACAGCGGAGACCCAGTACTTC.

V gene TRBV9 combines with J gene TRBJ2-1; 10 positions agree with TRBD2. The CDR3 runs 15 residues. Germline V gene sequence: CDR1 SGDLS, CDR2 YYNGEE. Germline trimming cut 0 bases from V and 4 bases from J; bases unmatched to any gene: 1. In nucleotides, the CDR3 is TGTGCCAGCAGCGTAGGACTAGCGGGTTACAATGAGCAGTTCTTC. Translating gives CASSVGLAGYNEQFF.